A selection of T cell receptor beta chains follows, all from one sample in a study of HIV-infected patients and healthy controls. TCRdb ran MiXCR on the 5' RACE reads and lists one entry per CDR3 protein. The table lists about 7,200 distinct CDR3 sequences, about 9.4% of them singletons. The sequenced sample was blood, obtained during antiretroviral therapy. Receptors were obtained from an adult with HIV infection. Each CDR3 is given with its conserved first and last residue. The D gene is left open where the match is weak. Expanded clones are given a class, and other clones once, few, many or no size at all.

V gene	clone size	J gene	D gene	CDR3 protein	CDR3 DNA
TRBV5-5	-	TRBJ2-3	TRBD2	CASSYPLTSGARDTQYF	TGTGCCAGCAGCTACCCTCTAACTAGCGGGGCCCGTGATACGCAGTATTTT
TRBV13	-	TRBJ2-5	TRBD2	CASSLWGVAGEAETQYF	TGTGCCAGCAGCTTATGGGGTGTGGCGGGGGAGGCAGAGACCCAGTACTTC
TRBV4-1	medium-sized	TRBJ2-2	-	CASSFRGLAGELFF	TGCGCCAGCAGCTTTCGGGGGTTGGCCGGGGAGCTGTTTTTT
TRBV29-1	few	TRBJ2-5	-	CSVSGFQETQYF	TGCAGCGTGAGCGGGTTCCAAGAGACCCAGTACTTC
TRBV10-3	medium-sized	TRBJ2-3	TRBD1	CASAGTASTDTQYF	TGTGCCAGCGCCGGGACAGCTAGCACAGATACGCAGTATTTT
TRBV12-3/TRBV12-4	many	TRBJ1-6	-	CASSHRPSSYNSPLHF	TGTGCCAGCAGCCACCGACCGAGCTCCTATAATTCACCCCTCCACTTT
TRBV27	-	TRBJ2-7	-	CASSLSGPGLTYEQYF	TGTGCCAGCAGTTTATCTGGGCCAGGTTTGACCTACGAGCAGTACTTC
TRBV6-1	medium-sized	TRBJ2-1	-	CASSAKGGRNNEQFF	TGTGCCAGCAGTGCTAAGGGGGGGAGAAACAATGAGCAGTTCTTC
TRBV6-5	medium-sized	TRBJ2-7	TRBD2	CASSSTSGADSYEQYF	TGTGCCAGCAGTTCCACTAGCGGGGCCGACTCCTACGAGCAGTACTTC
TRBV20-1	many	TRBJ2-7	TRBD2	CSARDTAGAGDEQYF	TGCAGTGCTAGAGACACAGCGGGGGCCGGGGACGAGCAGTACTTC
TRBV11-2	many	TRBJ1-4	-	CASSLEPGAREKLFF	TGTGCCAGCAGCTTAGAGCCGGGGGCGCGCGAAAAACTGTTTTTT
TRBV14	-	TRBJ2-3	TRBD1	CASRRQGADTQYF	TGTGCCAGCCGTAGACAGGGCGCAGATACGCAGTATTTT
TRBV18	-	TRBJ1-3	-	CASSPSARGEGNTIYF	TGTGCCAGCTCACCATCAGCCCGGGGTGAAGGAAACACCATATATTTT
TRBV18	-	TRBJ2-1	-	CASSPPAWTDEQFF	TGTGCCAGCTCACCACCGGCTTGGACCGATGAGCAGTTCTTC
TRBV2	-	TRBJ2-4	TRBD1	CARTPGTGSAKNIQYF	TGTGCCAGAACTCCCGGGACAGGGTCGGCCAAAAACATTCAGTACTTC
TRBV11-2	medium-sized	TRBJ2-1	-	CASSLRSTAGRSYNEQFF	TGTGCCAGCAGCTTAAGAAGTACGGCGGGGCGCTCCTACAATGAGCAGTTCTTC
TRBV5-5	large	TRBJ2-1	TRBD1	CASSLPTGGATNEQFF	TGTGCCAGCAGCTTACCTACAGGGGGCGCGACCAATGAGCAGTTCTTC
TRBV6-6	medium-sized	TRBJ2-3	-	CASSYRSPDTQYF	TGTGCCAGCAGTTACAGGAGCCCAGATACGCAGTATTTT
TRBV7-2	many	TRBJ1-1	-	CASSLGRVEAFF	TGTGCCAGCAGCTTAGGCCGGGTTGAAGCTTTCTTT
TRBV5-1	few	TRBJ2-3	-	CASSWGRGRTDTQYF	TGCGCCAGCAGCTGGGGGCGGGGGCGCACAGATACGCAGTATTTT
TRBV6-1	many	TRBJ2-5	-	CAGGRGGIGETQYF	TGTGCCGGGGGGCGCGGGGGAATTGGGGAGACCCAGTACTTC
TRBV7-8	-	TRBJ1-3	-	CASSFQGSNTIYF	TGTGCCAGCAGCTTCCAGGGTTCAAACACCATATATTTT
TRBV13	medium-sized	TRBJ2-1	TRBD2	CASSLTGTRSSYNEQFF	TGTGCCAGCAGTTTGACCGGGACTAGGAGCTCCTACAATGAGCAGTTCTTC
TRBV5-1	many	TRBJ1-2	TRBD1	CASSYTGGDGYTF	TGCGCCAGCAGCTACACAGGGGGAGATGGCTACACCTTC
TRBV18	-	TRBJ1-2	TRBD1	CASSPLDRDYGYTF	TGTGCCAGCTCACCCCTGGACAGGGACTATGGCTACACCTTC
TRBV7-8	medium-sized	TRBJ2-3	-	CASSRRTVTSTDTQYF	TGTGCCAGCAGCCGGCGGACAGTTACTAGCACAGATACGCAGTATTTT
TRBV5-1	many	TRBJ2-7	TRBD1	CASSMGTGDEEQYF	TGCGCCAGCAGCATGGGGACAGGGGATGAGGAGCAGTACTTC
TRBV11-2	medium-sized	TRBJ2-7	TRBD1	CASSPGGTGSYEQYF	TGTGCCAGCAGCCCAGGGGGCACTGGGTCCTACGAGCAGTACTTC
TRBV4-1	medium-sized	TRBJ2-3	TRBD2	CASSQDGLAGGMRYF	TGCGCCAGCAGCCAAGATGGGCTAGCGGGGGGGATGAGGTATTTT
TRBV29-1	medium-sized	TRBJ1-2	TRBD1	CSVGTGTSGYTF	TGCAGCGTTGGGACAGGAACTTCTGGCTACACCTTC
TRBV11-2	medium-sized	TRBJ1-6	TRBD1	CASSPRQGNNSPLHF	TGTGCCAGCAGCCCGCGACAGGGAAATAATTCACCCCTCCACTTT
TRBV9	-	TRBJ2-1	TRBD2	CASRGLAGGPYNEQFF	TGTGCCAGCAGGGGACTAGCGGGGGGACCTTACAATGAGCAGTTCTTC
TRBV7-6	few	TRBJ2-7	-	CASSATGLYEQYF	TGTGCCAGCAGCGCTACAGGGCTCTACGAGCAGTACTTC
TRBV5-6	many	TRBJ2-5	TRBD1	CASSRRTGGQETQYF	TGTGCCAGCAGCCGGAGGACAGGGGGTCAAGAGACCCAGTACTTC
TRBV19	many	TRBJ1-5	-	CASGALGNQPQHF	TGTGCCAGTGGGGCTCTGGGCAATCAGCCCCAGCATTTT
TRBV20-1	medium-sized	TRBJ2-7	TRBD1	CIISRDRDYEQYF	TGCATCATCTCCCGGGACAGAGACTACGAGCAGTACTTC
TRBV6-1	many	TRBJ1-5	-	CASSEQGENQPQHF	TGTGCCAGCAGTGAACAGGGAGAAAATCAGCCCCAGCATTTT
TRBV2	many	TRBJ2-3	TRBD2	CANSGTSGGATSTDTQYF	TGTGCCAACAGTGGGACTAGCGGGGGCGCTACTAGCACAGATACGCAGTATTTT
TRBV28	medium-sized	TRBJ2-1	TRBD2	CASKVAGGLRDEQFF	TGTGCCAGCAAGGTTGCGGGGGGGCTTCGTGATGAGCAGTTCTTC
TRBV6-5	-	TRBJ2-5	-	CASSPPGLGGEETQYF	TGTGCCAGCAGTCCCCCCGGACTAGGGGGGGAAGAGACCCAGTACTTC
TRBV19	-	TRBJ2-1	-	CASSRGPHNEQFF	TGTGCCAGTAGTCGCGGACCTCACAATGAGCAGTTCTTC
TRBV29-1	medium-sized	TRBJ1-5	TRBD1	CSVEGTGRGQPQHF	TGCAGCGTTGAAGGGACAGGACGTGGTCAGCCCCAGCATTTT
TRBV6-5	medium-sized	TRBJ2-7	TRBD2	CASSYSGSGSYEQYF	TGTGCCAGCAGCTATAGCGGGTCCGGCTCCTACGAGCAGTACTTC
TRBV6-5	medium-sized	TRBJ2-3	-	CASSFDAADTQYF	TGTGCCAGCAGTTTCGACGCGGCAGATACGCAGTATTTT
TRBV7-2	few	TRBJ1-1	-	CASSVGFPTEAFF	TGTGCCAGCAGCGTAGGGTTTCCCACTGAAGCTTTCTTT
TRBV10-3	few	TRBJ2-5	TRBD1	CAIGPDRGPETQYF	TGTGCCATCGGTCCCGACAGGGGGCCGGAGACCCAGTACTTC